This T cell receptor beta chain was retrieved from a study of T cell responses to AZD1222 COVID-19 vaccine. The CDR3 covers 15 residues. The germline CDR1 and CDR2 sequences are SGHVS and FNYEAQ. V lost 1 base and J lost 0, with 9 bases in between. The table came from immunoSEQ multiplex PCR; TCRdb's copy has only in-frame clones and leaves some out. The table has nearly 80,000 clones, 75% to 85% seen once. The chain is built from TRBV7-6 and TRBJ1-2; unclear D gene. The TCR sequence derives from an adult in good health. Here the sequenced sample was peripheral blood, taken on day 0 of AZD1222 vaccination. The CDR3 DNA is TGTGCCAGCAGCTTAGGACCGGATACTAACTATGGCTACACCTTC. Translated, it gives CASSLGPDTNYGYTF.